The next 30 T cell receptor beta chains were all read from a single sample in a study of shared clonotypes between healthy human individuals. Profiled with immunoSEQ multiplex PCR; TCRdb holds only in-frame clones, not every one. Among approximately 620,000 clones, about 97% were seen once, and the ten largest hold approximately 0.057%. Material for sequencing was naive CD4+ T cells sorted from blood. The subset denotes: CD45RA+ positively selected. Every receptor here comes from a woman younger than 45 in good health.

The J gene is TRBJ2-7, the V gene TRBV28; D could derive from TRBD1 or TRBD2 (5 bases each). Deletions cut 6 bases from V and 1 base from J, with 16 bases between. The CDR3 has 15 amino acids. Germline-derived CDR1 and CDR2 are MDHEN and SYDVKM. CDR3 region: CASSPGAEESYEQYF. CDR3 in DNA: TGTGCCAGCAGCCCCGGGGCAGAGGAATCCTACGAGCAGTACTTC.

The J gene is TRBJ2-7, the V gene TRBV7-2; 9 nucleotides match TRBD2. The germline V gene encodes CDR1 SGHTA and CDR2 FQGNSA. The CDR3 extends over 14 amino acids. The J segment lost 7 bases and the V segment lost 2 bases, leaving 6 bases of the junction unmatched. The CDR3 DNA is TGTGCCAGCAGCTTAAGCGGGAGGCCTGGGGAGCAGTACTTC. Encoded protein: CASSLSGRPGEQYF.

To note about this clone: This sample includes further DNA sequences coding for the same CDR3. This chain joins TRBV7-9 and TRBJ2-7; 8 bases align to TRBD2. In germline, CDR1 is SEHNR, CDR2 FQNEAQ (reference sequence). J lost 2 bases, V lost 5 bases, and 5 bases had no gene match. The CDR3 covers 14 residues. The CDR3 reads CASSPSGRAYEQYF. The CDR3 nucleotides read TGTGCCAGCAGCCCGAGCGGGAGAGCCTACGAGCAGTACTTC.

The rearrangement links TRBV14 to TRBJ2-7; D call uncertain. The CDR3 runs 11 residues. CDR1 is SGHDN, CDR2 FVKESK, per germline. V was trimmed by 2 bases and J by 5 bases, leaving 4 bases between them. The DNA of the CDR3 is TGTGCCAGCAGCCAATACAACGAGCAGTACTTC. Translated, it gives CASSQYNEQYF.

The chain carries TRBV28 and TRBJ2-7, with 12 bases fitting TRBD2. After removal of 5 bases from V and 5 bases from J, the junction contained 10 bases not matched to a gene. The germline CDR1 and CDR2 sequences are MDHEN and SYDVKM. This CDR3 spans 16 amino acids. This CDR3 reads CASSTPLAGGPDEQYF. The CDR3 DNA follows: TGTGCCAGCAGTACCCCTCTAGCGGGAGGGCCCGACGAGCAGTACTTC.

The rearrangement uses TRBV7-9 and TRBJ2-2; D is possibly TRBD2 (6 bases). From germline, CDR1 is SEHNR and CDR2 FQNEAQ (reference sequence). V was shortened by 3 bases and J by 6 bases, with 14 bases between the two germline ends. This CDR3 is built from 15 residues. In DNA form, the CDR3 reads TGTGCCAGCAGCTTCCCCCGACTAGGACCCGGGGAGCTGTTTTTT. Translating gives CASSFPRLGPGELFF.

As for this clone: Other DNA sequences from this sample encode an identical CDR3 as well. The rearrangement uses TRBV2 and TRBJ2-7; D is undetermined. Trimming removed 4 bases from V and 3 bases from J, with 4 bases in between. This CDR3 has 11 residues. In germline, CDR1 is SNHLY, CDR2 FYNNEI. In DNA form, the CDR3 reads TGTGCCAGCAGTGCCTACTACGAGCAGTACTTC. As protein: CASSAYYEQYF. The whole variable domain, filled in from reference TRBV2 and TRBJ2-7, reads EPEVTQTPSHQVTQMGQEVILRCVPISNHLYFYWYRQILGQKVEFLVSFYNNEISEKSEIFDDQFSVERPDGSNFTLKIRSTKLEDSAMYFCASSAYYEQYFGPGTRLTVT.

CDR3 sequence reads: CASSYSYRASTQYF. The CDR3 DNA follows: TGTGCCAGCAGTTACTCGTACAGGGCATCTACGCAGTATTTT. The chain combines TRBV6-5 with TRBJ2-3, with D perhaps TRBD1 (6 bases). Germline V gene lookup returns CDR1 MNHEY and CDR2 SVGAGI. Trimming cost V 0 bases and J 8 bases, with 12 bases left between them. There are 14 residues in the CDR3.

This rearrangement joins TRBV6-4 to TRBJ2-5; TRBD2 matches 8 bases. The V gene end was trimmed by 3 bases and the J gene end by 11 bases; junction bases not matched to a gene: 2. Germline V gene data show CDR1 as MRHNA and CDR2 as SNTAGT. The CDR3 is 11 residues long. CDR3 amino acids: CASSESGGQYF. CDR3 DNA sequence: TGTGCCAGCAGTGAGTCGGGAGGGCAGTACTTC.

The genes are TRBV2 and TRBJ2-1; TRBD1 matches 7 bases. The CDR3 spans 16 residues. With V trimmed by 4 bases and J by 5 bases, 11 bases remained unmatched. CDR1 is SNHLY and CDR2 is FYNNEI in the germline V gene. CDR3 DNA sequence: TGTGCCAGCAGTGCCCTTCTACAGGGGCCAAACAATGAGCAGTTCTTC. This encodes CASSALLQGPNNEQFF.

DNA for the CDR3: TGTGCCAGCTCACCCAAGGTGACTAATGAAAAACTGTTTTTT. It yields the protein CASSPKVTNEKLFF. The gene calls are TRBV18 and TRBJ1-4; D not certain. V dropped 3 bases and J dropped 2 bases, with 7 bases sitting between them. CDR3 length: 14 residues. Germline CDR1 and CDR2: KGHSH and LQKENI.

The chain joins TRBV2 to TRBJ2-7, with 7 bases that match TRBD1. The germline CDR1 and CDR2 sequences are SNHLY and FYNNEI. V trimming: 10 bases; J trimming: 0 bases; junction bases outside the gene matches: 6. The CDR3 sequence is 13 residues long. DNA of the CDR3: TGTGCCACCGCCGGGACAGACTCCTACGAGCAGTACTTC. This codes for CATAGTDSYEQYF.

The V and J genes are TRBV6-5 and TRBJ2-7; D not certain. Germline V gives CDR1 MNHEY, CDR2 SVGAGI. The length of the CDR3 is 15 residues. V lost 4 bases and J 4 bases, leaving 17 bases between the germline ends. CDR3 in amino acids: CASSSHGELSYEQYF. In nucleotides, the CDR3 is TGTGCCAGCAGTTCCCACGGCGAACTGTCGTACGAGCAGTACTTC.

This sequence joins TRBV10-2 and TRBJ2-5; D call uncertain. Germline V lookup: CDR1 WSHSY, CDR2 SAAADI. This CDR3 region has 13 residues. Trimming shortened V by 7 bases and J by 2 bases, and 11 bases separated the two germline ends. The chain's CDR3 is CASTPTRQETQYF. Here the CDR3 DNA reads TGCGCCAGCACCCCCACAAGACAAGAGACCCAGTACTTC.

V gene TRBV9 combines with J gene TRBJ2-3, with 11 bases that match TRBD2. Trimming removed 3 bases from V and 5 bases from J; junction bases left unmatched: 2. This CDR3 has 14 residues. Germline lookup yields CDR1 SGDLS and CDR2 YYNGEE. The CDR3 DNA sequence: TGTGCCAGCAGCGATAGCGGGAGGGGAGATACGCAGTATTTT. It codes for CASSDSGRGDTQYF.

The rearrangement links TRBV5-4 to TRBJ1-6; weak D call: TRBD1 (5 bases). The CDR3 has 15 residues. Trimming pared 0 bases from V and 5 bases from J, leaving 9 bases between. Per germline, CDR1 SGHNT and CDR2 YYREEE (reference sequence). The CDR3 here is CASSLGQPNNSPLHF. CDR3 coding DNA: TGTGCCAGCAGCTTGGGACAGCCGAATAATTCACCCCTCCACTTT.

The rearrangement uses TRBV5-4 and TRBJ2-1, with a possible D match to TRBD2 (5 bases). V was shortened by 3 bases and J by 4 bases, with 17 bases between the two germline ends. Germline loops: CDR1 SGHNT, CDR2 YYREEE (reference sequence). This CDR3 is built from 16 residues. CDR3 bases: TGTGCCAGCAGCTCCGCCACGGGGAGACGGTACAATGAGCAGTTCTTC. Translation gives CASSSATGRRYNEQFF.

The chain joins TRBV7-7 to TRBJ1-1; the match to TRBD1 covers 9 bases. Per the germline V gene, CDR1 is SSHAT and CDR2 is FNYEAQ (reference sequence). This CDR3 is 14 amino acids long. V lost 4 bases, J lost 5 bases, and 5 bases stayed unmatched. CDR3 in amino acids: CASSSNRGRTEAFF. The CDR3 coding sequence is TGTGCCAGCAGCTCGAACAGGGGGCGGACTGAAGCTTTCTTT.

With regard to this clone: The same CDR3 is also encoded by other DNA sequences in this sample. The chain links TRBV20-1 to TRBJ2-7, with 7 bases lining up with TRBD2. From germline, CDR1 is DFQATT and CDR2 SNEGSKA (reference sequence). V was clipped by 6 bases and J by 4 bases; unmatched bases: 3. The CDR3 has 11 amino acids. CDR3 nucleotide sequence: TGCAGTGCGAAGGGAGGGTACGAGCAGTACTTC. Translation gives CSAKGGYEQYF.

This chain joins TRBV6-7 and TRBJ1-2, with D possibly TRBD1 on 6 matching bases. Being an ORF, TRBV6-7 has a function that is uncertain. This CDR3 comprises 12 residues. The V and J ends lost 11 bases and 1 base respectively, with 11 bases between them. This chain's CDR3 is CADPGVNYGYTF. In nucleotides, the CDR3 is TGTGCCGACCCAGGGGTTAACTATGGCTACACCTTC.

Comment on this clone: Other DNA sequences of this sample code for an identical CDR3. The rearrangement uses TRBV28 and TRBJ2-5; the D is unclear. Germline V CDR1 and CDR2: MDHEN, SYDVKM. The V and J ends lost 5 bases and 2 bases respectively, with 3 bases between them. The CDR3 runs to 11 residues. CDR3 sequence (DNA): TGTGCCAGCAGTCGTCAAGAGACCCAGTACTTC. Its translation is CASSRQETQYF.

The CDR3 DNA is TGTGCCAGCAGTCCCCCGGCGGACAGAACAGATACGCAGTATTTT. Translating it yields CASSPPADRTDTQYF. The chain combines TRBV28 with TRBJ2-3; TRBD1 is a possible D gene (6 bases). Germline values: CDR1 MDHEN, CDR2 SYDVKM. This CDR3 has 15 amino acids. Trimming removed 5 bases at V and 3 bases at J, with 15 bases between.

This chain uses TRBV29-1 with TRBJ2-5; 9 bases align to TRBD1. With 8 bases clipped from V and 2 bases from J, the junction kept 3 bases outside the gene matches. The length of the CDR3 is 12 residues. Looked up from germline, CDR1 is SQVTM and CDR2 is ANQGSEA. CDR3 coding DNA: TGCAGCCCTGGACAGGGGCAAGAGACCCAGTACTTC. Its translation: CSPGQGQETQYF.

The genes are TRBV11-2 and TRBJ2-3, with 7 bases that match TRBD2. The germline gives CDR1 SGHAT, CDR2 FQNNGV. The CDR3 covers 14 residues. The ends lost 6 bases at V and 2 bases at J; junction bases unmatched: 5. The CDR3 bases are TGTGCCAGCAGAGTAAGCGGGAACACAGATACGCAGTATTTT. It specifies CASRVSGNTDTQYF.

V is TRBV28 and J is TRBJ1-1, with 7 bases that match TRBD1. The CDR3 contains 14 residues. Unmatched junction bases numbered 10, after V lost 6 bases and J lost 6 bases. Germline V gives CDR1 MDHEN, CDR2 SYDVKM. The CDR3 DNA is TGTGCCAGCAGATCAGGGGGTGTAAGGGCTGAAGCTTTCTTT. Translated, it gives CASRSGGVRAEAFF.

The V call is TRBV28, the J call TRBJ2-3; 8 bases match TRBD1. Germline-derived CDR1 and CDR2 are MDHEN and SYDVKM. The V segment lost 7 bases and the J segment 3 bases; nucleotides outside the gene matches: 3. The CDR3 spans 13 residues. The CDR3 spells CASTRQGTDTQYF. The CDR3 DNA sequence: TGTGCCAGCACCCGACAGGGGACAGATACGCAGTATTTT.

CDR3 sequence reads: CASSYSGALNTEAFF. CDR3 coding DNA: TGTGCCAGCAGTTACTCCGGGGCCCTGAACACTGAAGCTTTCTTT. This chain links TRBV6-5 with TRBJ1-1, with a possible D match to TRBD1 (5 bases). Trimming removed 0 bases at V and 0 bases at J, with 8 bases between. The CDR3 sequence is 15 residues long. Germline V CDR1 and CDR2: MNHEY, SVGAGI.

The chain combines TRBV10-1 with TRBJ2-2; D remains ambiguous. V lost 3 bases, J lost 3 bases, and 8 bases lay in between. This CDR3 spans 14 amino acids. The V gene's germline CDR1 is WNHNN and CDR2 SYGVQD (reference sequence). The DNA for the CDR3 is TGCGCCAGCAGTGACCGAAGGGACACCGGGGAGCTGTTTTTT. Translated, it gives CASSDRRDTGELFF.

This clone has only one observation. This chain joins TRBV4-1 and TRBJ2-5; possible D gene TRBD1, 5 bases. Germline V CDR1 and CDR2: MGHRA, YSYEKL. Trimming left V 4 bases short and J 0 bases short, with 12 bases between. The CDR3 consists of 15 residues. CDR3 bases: TGCGCCAGCAGCCCCTACAGGAGAGACCAAGAGACCCAGTACTTC. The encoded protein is CASSPYRRDQETQYF.

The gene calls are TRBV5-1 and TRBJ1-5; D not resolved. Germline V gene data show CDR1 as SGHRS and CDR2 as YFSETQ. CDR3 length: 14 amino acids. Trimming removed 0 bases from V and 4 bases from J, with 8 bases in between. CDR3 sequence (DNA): TGCGCCAGCAGCTTGGGTCCGGCAAATCAGCCCCAGCATTTT. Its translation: CASSLGPANQPQHF.